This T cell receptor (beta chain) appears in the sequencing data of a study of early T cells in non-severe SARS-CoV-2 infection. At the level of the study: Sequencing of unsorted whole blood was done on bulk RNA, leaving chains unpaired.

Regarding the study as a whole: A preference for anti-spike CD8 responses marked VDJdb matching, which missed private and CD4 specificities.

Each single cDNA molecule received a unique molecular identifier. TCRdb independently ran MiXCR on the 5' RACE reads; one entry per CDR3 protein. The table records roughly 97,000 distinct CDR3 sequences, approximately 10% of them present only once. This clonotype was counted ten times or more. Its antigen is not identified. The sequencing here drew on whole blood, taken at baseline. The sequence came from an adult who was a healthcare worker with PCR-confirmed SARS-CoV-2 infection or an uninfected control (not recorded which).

The DNA for the CDR3 is TGTGCCAGCAGCGCCGGCGGTCAGGGAGTCTACGAGCAGTACTTC. This sequence encodes CASSAGGQGVYEQYF. The chain links TRBV3-1 to TRBJ2-7; D is perhaps TRBD1 or TRBD2 (5 bases each). Trimming stripped 5 bases from V and 3 bases from J, with 17 bases between. The length of the CDR3 is 15 residues. The germline V gene encodes CDR1 LGHDT and CDR2 YNNKEL (reference sequence).